This T cell receptor (beta chain) was retrieved from a study of neurological immune-mediated disorders. cDNA synthesis was performed by 5'RACE with 10-nucleotide random UMIs. Via MiXCR, TCRdb re-called the 5' RACE reads, giving one row per CDR3 protein. The sample records approximately 74,000 distinct CDR3 sequences, approximately 10% being singletons. Whole-study results and caveats: The study found the most TCR clonal expansion in HTLV-1-associated myelopathy and the least in multiple sclerosis, below healthy controls.

This clonotype was seen a handful of times. The antigen is unknown. The CDR3 totals 16 residues. Germline CDR1 is DFQATT and CDR2 is SNEGSKA (reference sequence). Trimming took 6 bases from V and 4 from J; bases not matched to a gene: 7. This chain uses TRBV20-1 with TRBJ2-1; 15 bases map to TRBD2. The clonotype comes from a man aged 45 to 65 in good health. Sequencing was done on a sample of PBMCs. CDR3 loop: CSATGLAGGRYNEQFF. CDR3 in DNA: TGCAGTGCCACAGGACTAGCGGGAGGGCGGTACAATGAGCAGTTCTTC.